This note documents a single T cell receptor beta chain sequence. This CDR3 spans 12 amino acids. The ends were cut back, 4 bases at V and 4 bases at J, with 7 bases in the middle. CDR1 LGHNT and CDR2 FRNRAP come from the germline V gene. This entry comes from a study of blood T cell repertoires in COVID-19. Study context: COVID-19 samples from acute and convalescent phases originated in the United States, Italy and Spain. PBMCs, B-cell-depleted T cells, or T cells were the source of the cDNA or gDNA that made up the material.

Original data processing: Amplification with reference gene primers provided the estimates of nucleated cell counts. Repertoires were generated with immunoSEQ multiplex PCR, while TCRdb's copy carries only in-frame clones and drops some. V and J calls and clone size come straight from that table; D and trimming were deduced from the DNA. The sample includes approximately 110,000 clones, 75% to 85% of them seen just once. The V and J genes are TRBV12-5 and TRBJ1-2, with D uncertain. The material sequenced was peripheral blood. This receptor was obtained from a woman aged 80 or older with active or convalescent COVID-19. The CDR3 loop reads CASGSRLYGYTF. CDR3 sequence (DNA): TGTGCTAGTGGTTCCCGTCTCTATGGCTACACCTTC.